The 15 T cell receptor beta chains below all came from one sample that was sequenced in a study of blood T cell repertoires in COVID-19. Profiled with immunoSEQ multiplex PCR; TCRdb holds only in-frame clones, not every one. The data contain 63,000 or so clones, around nine tenths of them singletons. The material sequenced was peripheral blood. These receptors came from a man aged 55-75 years with acute or convalescent COVID-19.

The rearrangement links TRBV6-6 to TRBJ1-5, with 7 bases aligning to TRBD1. CDR1 MNHNY and CDR2 SVGAGI come from the germline V gene (reference sequence). V lost 5 bases and J lost 0; bases outside the gene matches: 10. This CDR3 is built from 17 residues. CDR3 amino acids: CASSPQGGIYSNQPQHF. DNA for the CDR3: TGTGCCAGCAGTCCCCAGGGGGGAATCTATAGCAATCAGCCCCAGCATTTT.

The CDR3, as DNA: TGTGCCAGCAACGAATACAGGGGGAGGGACACTGAAGCTTTCTTT. Its translation: CASNEYRGRDTEAFF. V and J are TRBV7-9 and TRBJ1-1, with TRBD1 identical over 8 bases. Looked up from germline, CDR1 is SEHNR and CDR2 is FQNEAQ (reference sequence). The CDR3 length is 15 residues. The J segment lost 3 bases and the V segment lost 7 bases, leaving 10 bases of the junction unmatched.

The chain uses TRBV3-1 (or the pseudogene TRBV3-2) and TRBJ1-5; no reliable D call. Looked up from germline, CDR1 is LGHDT and CDR2 is YNNKEL (reference sequence). Trimming removed 0 bases at V and 7 bases at J, with 19 bases between. This CDR3 has 17 residues. CDR3 loop: CASSQDLSSPGGQPQHF. The CDR3, as DNA: TGTGCCAGCAGCCAAGATCTTTCGTCCCCGGGAGGCCAGCCCCAGCATTTT.

This sequence joins TRBV6-6 and TRBJ1-5, with D unclear. In germline, CDR1 is MNHNY, CDR2 SVGAGI (reference sequence). The CDR3 loop spans 14 amino acids. The V end lost 2 bases, the J end lost 2 bases, and 7 bases lay between the germline ends. CDR3 nucleotide sequence: TGTGCCAGCAGTTACGCGGGAGGCAATCAGCCCCAGCATTTT. Translation gives CASSYAGGNQPQHF.

V is TRBV13 and J is TRBJ1-4; 7 bases are a match to TRBD1. V shed 5 bases and J 3 bases; nucleotides not matched to a gene: 6. Germline CDR1 reads PRHDT; CDR2 reads FYEKMQ (reference sequence). The CDR3 totals 15 residues. The CDR3 spells CASSLHQGANEKLFF. Here the CDR3 DNA reads TGTGCCAGCAGCCTCCATCAGGGGGCTAATGAAAAACTGTTTTTT. Variable domain in full (rest from reference TRBV13 and TRBJ1-4): AAGVIQSPRHLIKEKRETATLKCYPIPRHDTVYWYQQGPGQDPQFLISFYEKMQSDKGSIPDRFSAQQFSDYHSELNMSSLELGDSALYFCASSLHQGANEKLFFGSGTQLSVL.

The sample holds one count of this clone. The V gene is TRBV5-4, the J gene TRBJ1-1, with a possible D match to TRBD1 (6 bases). V gave up 0 bases and J gave up 6 bases, with 15 bases separating them. There are 15 residues in the CDR3. Germline V gene sequence: CDR1 SGHNT, CDR2 YYREEE (reference sequence). CDR3 in amino acids: CASSLGLREGAEAFF. In DNA form, the CDR3 reads TGTGCCAGCAGCTTGGGACTCCGGGAGGGGGCTGAAGCTTTCTTT. Full variable domain (rest looked up from reference TRBV5-4 and TRBJ1-1): ETGVTQSPTHLIKTRGQQVTLRCSSQSGHNTVSWYQQALGQGPQFIFQYYREEENGRGNFPPRFSGLQFPNYSSELNVNALELDDSALYLCASSLGLREGAEAFFGQGTRLTVV.

CDR3: CASRVGGTNSYEQYF. The CDR3 DNA sequence: TGTGCCAGTAGGGTAGGTGGGACTAATTCCTACGAGCAGTACTTC. The chain joins TRBV2 to TRBJ2-7; 7 bases are shared with TRBD2. The CDR3 extends over 15 amino acids. Germline V gives CDR1 SNHLY, CDR2 FYNNEI. The trim removed 9 bases at V and 1 base at J, leaving 12 bases unmatched.

The gene calls are TRBV30 and TRBJ2-7, with D perhaps matching TRBD2 (6 bases). V was clipped by 6 bases and J by 0 bases, with 18 bases between them. Germline V gene lookup returns CDR1 GTSNPN and CDR2 SVGIG (reference sequence). The CDR3 is made up of 15 amino acids. The CDR3 sequence is CACSLGGSGSYEQYF. DNA of the CDR3: TGTGCCTGCTCCCTTGGGGGGTCGGGCTCCTACGAGCAGTACTTC.

This chain connects TRBV4-1 to TRBJ2-1; the D gene is possibly TRBD1 (6 bases). Germline values: CDR1 MGHRA, CDR2 YSYEKL. Trimming removed 1 base at V and 7 bases at J, with 11 bases between. The CDR3 loop spans 14 amino acids. The CDR3 DNA reads TGCGCCAGCAGCCAAGTCCCAGGGGAAAATGAGCAGTTCTTC. Its protein is CASSQVPGENEQFF.

This chain links TRBV2 with TRBJ1-2, with D unresolved. This CDR3 contains 13 residues. Trimming shortened V by 6 bases and J by 5 bases, and 13 bases separated the two germline ends. CDR1 is SNHLY, CDR2 FYNNEI, per germline. CDR3 DNA: TGTGCCAGCAGGAGGGCCCCCAATTATGGCTACACCTTC. This translates into CASRRAPNYGYTF. Looking up the rest from reference TRBV2 and TRBJ1-2 gives the full variable domain: EPEVTQTPSHQVTQMGQEVILRCVPISNHLYFYWYRQILGQKVEFLVSFYNNEISEKSEIFDDQFSVERPDGSNFTLKIRSTKLEDSAMYFCASRRAPNYGYTFGSGTRLTVV.

This sequence joins TRBV7-2 and TRBJ2-2; 8 bases are shared with TRBD2. The germline gives CDR1 SGHTA, CDR2 FQGNSA. The V segment lost 5 bases and the J segment 5 bases; nucleotides outside the gene matches: 10. This CDR3 has 16 residues. CDR3 DNA: TGTGCCAGCAGCGTAGTGAGCGGGGGAAGAACCGGGGAGCTGTTTTTT. Encoded protein: CASSVVSGGRTGELFF.

This chain connects TRBV5-5 to TRBJ2-3; D is possibly TRBD2 (7 bases). Trimming removed 4 bases at V and 2 bases at J, with 14 bases between. Germline V gives CDR1 SGHKS, CDR2 YYEKEE (reference sequence). The CDR3 contains 15 residues. CDR3 nucleotide sequence: TGTGCCAGCAGCCCCGGGGGGCCTTACACAGATACGCAGTATTTT. Translating it yields CASSPGGPYTDTQYF.

This chain uses TRBV9 with TRBJ2-6; D is ambiguous. The CDR3 runs to 16 residues. The V end lost 5 bases, the J end lost 0 bases, and 12 bases lay between the germline ends. The germline V gene has CDR1 SGDLS and CDR2 YYNGEE. CDR3 nucleotides: TGTGCCAGCAGTCCAATGAGCCTCTCTGGGGCCAACGTCCTGACTTTC. Its protein product is CASSPMSLSGANVLTF.

The gene calls are TRBV6-5 and TRBJ1-4, with 7 nucleotides matching TRBD1. With 2 bases clipped from V and 6 bases from J, the junction kept 6 bases outside the gene matches. Germline CDR1 is MNHEY and CDR2 is SVGAGI. CDR3 size: 15 residues. CDR3 amino acids: CASSYGGRGDEKLFF. The CDR3 DNA is TGTGCCAGCAGTTACGGGGGCAGGGGGGATGAAAAACTGTTTTTT.

The chain uses TRBV10-2 and TRBJ1-3; D call uncertain. CDR1 and CDR2 (germline): WSHSY, SAAADI. The CDR3 runs to 13 residues. V dropped 3 bases and J dropped 8 bases, with 11 bases sitting between them. The CDR3, as DNA: TGCGCCAGCAGTGAAATCCAGCAGGACACCATATATTTT. It translates to CASSEIQQDTIYF.